These 20 T cell receptor beta chains were sequenced from one sample in a study of blood T cell repertoires in COVID-19. Assay used: immunoSEQ multiplex PCR; TCRdb lists only in-frame clones, some missing. In the table there are hundreds of thousands of clones, 90% of which are singletons. The specimen sequenced was PBMCs or T cells enriched from blood (not recorded which). Receptors originate from a young woman with acute COVID-19.

This chain links TRBV15 with TRBJ2-7; D remains ambiguous. The V end lost 0 bases, the J end lost 2 bases, and 14 bases lay between the germline ends. In germline, CDR1 is LNHNV, CDR2 YYDKDF (reference sequence). The CDR3 is made up of 16 amino acids. The CDR3 region has the DNA TGTGCCACCAGCAGAGAGTCAACTCCTTCGACCTACGAGCAGTACTTC. It yields the protein CATSRESTPSTYEQYF. Filled out from reference TRBV15 and TRBJ2-7, the complete variable domain reads DAMVIQNPRYQVTQFGKPVTLSCSQTLNHNVMYWYQQKSSQAPKLLFHYYDKDFNNEADTPDNFQSRRPNTSFCFLDIRSPGLGDTAMYLCATSRESTPSTYEQYFGPGTRLTVT.

This clone was seen more than once but under ten times. The chain couples TRBV7-9 to TRBJ2-1, with 7 bases fitting TRBD2. The CDR3 sequence is 15 residues long. V was clipped by 5 bases and J by 5 bases; unmatched bases: 9. Germline-derived CDR1 and CDR2 are SEHNR and FQNEAQ (reference sequence). CDR3 loop: CASSIYRDYNNEQFF. The CDR3 DNA is TGTGCCAGCAGCATCTACCGGGACTACAACAATGAGCAGTTCTTC. Based on the CDR3 plus reference TRBV7-9 and TRBJ2-1, the full variable domain is DTGVSQNPRHKITKRGQNVTFRCDPISEHNRLYWYRQTLGQGPEFLTYFQNEAQLEKSRLLSDRFSAERPKGSFSTLEIQRTEQGDSAMYLCASSIYRDYNNEQFFGPGTRLTVL.

This clone was recorded once. The chain has TRBV5-1 and TRBJ2-7; perhaps TRBD1 as D (6 bases). Trimming removed 4 bases from V and 2 bases from J, with 16 bases in between. In germline, CDR1 is SGHRS, CDR2 YFSETQ. The CDR3 consists of 15 residues. The CDR3 DNA reads as TGCGCCAGCAGCGCAGCGAGGGACACCACCTACGAGCAGTACTTC. This gives the protein CASSAARDTTYEQYF.

The chain joins TRBV10-1 to TRBJ2-7; 11 bases match TRBD1. Germline lookup yields CDR1 WNHNN and CDR2 SYGVQD (reference sequence). Germline trimming cut 5 bases from V and 6 bases from J; bases unmatched to any gene: 15. The CDR3 has 17 amino acids. The CDR3 reads CASSTGTGGTPWVEQYF. Here the CDR3 DNA reads TGCGCCAGCAGTACCGGGACAGGGGGAACCCCTTGGGTCGAGCAGTACTTC.

The chain combines TRBV11-2 with TRBJ2-3; no reliable D call. Trimming stripped 1 base from V and 0 bases from J, with 5 bases between. Germline loops: CDR1 SGHAT, CDR2 FQNNGV. This CDR3 spans 14 amino acids. CDR3 in DNA: TGTGCCAGCAGCTTAGTCCTCAGCACAGATACGCAGTATTTT. Protein: CASSLVLSTDTQYF.

With regard to this clone: The sample holds other DNA sequences that translate to the same CDR3. V is TRBV2 and J is TRBJ2-7; TRBD1 agrees at 8 bases. CDR3 length: 14 amino acids. In germline, CDR1 is SNHLY, CDR2 FYNNEI. J lost 1 base, V lost 2 bases, and 1 base had no gene match. The CDR3, as DNA: TGTGCCAGCAGTGAACAGGGGGCTTCCTACGAGCAGTACTTC. Its protein is CASSEQGASYEQYF.

The V and J genes are TRBV3-1 (or the pseudogene TRBV3-2) and TRBJ1-3, with TRBD1 matching over 8 bases. This CDR3 has 16 amino acids. The junction had 7 bases not matched to a gene; V was cut back by 3 bases and J by 3 bases. Germline V gene sequence: CDR1 LGHDT, CDR2 YNNKEL (reference sequence). This chain's CDR3 is CASSQPVRGHGNTIYF. For the CDR3, the DNA is TGTGCCAGCAGCCAGCCAGTCAGGGGGCATGGAAACACCATATATTTT.

The chain combines TRBV10-1 with TRBJ2-5, with D possibly being TRBD2 (5 bases). The ends were cut back, 3 bases at V and 5 bases at J, with 13 bases in the middle. Germline-derived CDR1 and CDR2 are WNHNN and SYGVQD (reference sequence). The CDR3 is made up of 14 amino acids. The CDR3 loop reads CASSDSAGKETQYF. CDR3 sequence (DNA): TGCGCCAGCAGTGATAGCGCCGGGAAGGAGACCCAGTACTTC.

This rearrangement joins TRBV11-2 to TRBJ2-7, with D maybe TRBD1 (5 bases). Trimming took 8 bases from V and 4 from J, leaving 6 bases between them. Germline values: CDR1 SGHAT, CDR2 FQNNGV. The CDR3 spans 10 residues. CDR3 DNA: TGTGCCAGCTCAGGGTACGAGCAGTACTTC. It is translated as CASSGYEQYF.

This rearrangement joins TRBV7-9 to TRBJ2-2, with 7 bases matching TRBD1. Germline V CDR1 and CDR2: SEHNR, FQNEAQ (reference sequence). The CDR3 extends over 15 amino acids. With V trimmed by 5 bases and J by 5 bases, 8 bases remained unmatched. CDR3: CASSQTTGDTGELFF. In DNA form, the CDR3 reads TGTGCCAGCAGCCAGACCACAGGGGATACCGGGGAGCTGTTTTTT.

The chain is built from TRBV6-6 and TRBJ2-2, with D perhaps matching TRBD2 (6 bases). Between the trimmed V and J ends, which lost 8 bases and 5 bases, there was a span of 6 bases. This CDR3 has 11 amino acids. The V gene's germline CDR1 is MNHNY and CDR2 SVGAGI (reference sequence). CDR3 coding DNA: TGTGCCAGCGGAGGGACCGGGGAGCTGTTTTTT. Translation: CASGGTGELFF.

This clone was detected once. This rearrangement joins TRBV7-9 to TRBJ1-1, with D tentatively TRBD1 (5 bases). Trimming pared 5 bases from V and 1 base from J, leaving 8 bases between. This CDR3 has 13 amino acids. CDR1 is SEHNR and CDR2 is FQNEAQ in the germline V gene (reference sequence). The CDR3 nucleotides are TGTGCCAGCAGCCTGGACAAGAACACTGAAGCTTTCTTT. Its protein product is CASSLDKNTEAFF.

This sequence joins TRBV19 and TRBJ2-1; a possible D gene is TRBD2 (5 bases). Trimming shortened V by 3 bases and J by 0 bases, and 12 bases separated the two germline ends. The CDR3 contains 16 residues. Germline CDR1 LNHDA, CDR2 SQIVND (reference sequence). CDR3 in DNA: TGTGCCAGTAGTATCAGGACTGGAAGCTCCTACAATGAGCAGTTCTTC. As protein: CASSIRTGSSYNEQFF.

J is TRBJ2-2 and V is TRBV5-5; D not resolved. This CDR3 is built from 16 residues. CDR1 and CDR2 from the germline V gene are SGHKS and YYEKEE (reference sequence). V lost 0 bases, J lost 3 bases, and 12 bases lay in between. The CDR3 here is CASSLVAGLDTGELFF. CDR3 sequence (DNA): TGTGCCAGCAGCTTGGTAGCCGGGTTGGACACCGGGGAGCTGTTTTTT.

The chain is built from TRBV6-5 and TRBJ1-2; D might be TRBD1 (5 bases). Trimming cost V 2 bases and J 7 bases, with 17 bases left between them. Germline values: CDR1 MNHEY, CDR2 SVGAGI. CDR3 length: 15 amino acids. CDR3 sequence reads: CASSYKATVSSGYTF. In DNA form, the CDR3 reads TGTGCCAGCAGTTACAAAGCGACAGTATCGTCTGGCTACACCTTC.

This chain links TRBV28 with TRBJ1-3; 8 bases are shared with TRBD1. V lost 6 bases to trimming and J lost 0 bases; unmatched junction nucleotides: 13. CDR1 MDHEN and CDR2 SYDVKM come from the germline V gene. The length of the CDR3 is 18 residues. For the CDR3, the DNA is TGTGCCAGCAGATCATACTCCCCGGACAGGGCCTCTGGAAACACCATATATTTT. Protein sequence: CASRSYSPDRASGNTIYF.

The chain recombines TRBV29-1 with TRBJ2-4; 8 nucleotides align to TRBD2. CDR3 length: 14 amino acids. Germline CDR1 reads SQVTM; CDR2 reads ANQGSEA. Trimming cost V 6 bases and J 6 bases; bases outside gene matches: 10. CDR3 DNA: TGCAGCGTCTTAAAAGCGGGAGTGGCAAACATTCAGTACTTC. This codes for CSVLKAGVANIQYF.

This chain uses TRBV2 with TRBJ2-7; tentative D call: TRBD1 (5 bases). The CDR3 has 13 residues. Per germline, CDR1 SNHLY and CDR2 FYNNEI. The V and J ends lost 3 bases and 4 bases respectively, with 10 bases between them. CDR3: CASSDVRAYEQYF. In nucleotides, the CDR3 is TGTGCCAGCAGTGACGTCAGGGCGTACGAGCAGTACTTC.

This clone was counted between two and nine times. Other DNA sequences in the same sample also yield this CDR3. V is TRBV5-1 and J is TRBJ2-7; D might be TRBD1 (6 bases). The germline V gene has CDR1 SGHRS and CDR2 YFSETQ. V lost 2 bases and J lost 3, with 6 bases in between. The CDR3 spans 12 residues. CDR3 nucleotides: TGCGCCAGCAGCTTACAGGGCTACGAGCAGTACTTC. It specifies CASSLQGYEQYF.

This clone was counted a few times. The CDR3 DNA follows: TGTGCCAGCAGTCCTTCTTTCGTCGGCACAGATACGCAGTATTTT. Encoded protein: CASSPSFVGTDTQYF. This chain connects TRBV27 to TRBJ2-3; D remains unclear. From germline, CDR1 is MNHEY and CDR2 SMNVEV (reference sequence). This CDR3 is 15 amino acids long. V was trimmed by 5 bases and J by 1 base, leaving 13 bases between them.